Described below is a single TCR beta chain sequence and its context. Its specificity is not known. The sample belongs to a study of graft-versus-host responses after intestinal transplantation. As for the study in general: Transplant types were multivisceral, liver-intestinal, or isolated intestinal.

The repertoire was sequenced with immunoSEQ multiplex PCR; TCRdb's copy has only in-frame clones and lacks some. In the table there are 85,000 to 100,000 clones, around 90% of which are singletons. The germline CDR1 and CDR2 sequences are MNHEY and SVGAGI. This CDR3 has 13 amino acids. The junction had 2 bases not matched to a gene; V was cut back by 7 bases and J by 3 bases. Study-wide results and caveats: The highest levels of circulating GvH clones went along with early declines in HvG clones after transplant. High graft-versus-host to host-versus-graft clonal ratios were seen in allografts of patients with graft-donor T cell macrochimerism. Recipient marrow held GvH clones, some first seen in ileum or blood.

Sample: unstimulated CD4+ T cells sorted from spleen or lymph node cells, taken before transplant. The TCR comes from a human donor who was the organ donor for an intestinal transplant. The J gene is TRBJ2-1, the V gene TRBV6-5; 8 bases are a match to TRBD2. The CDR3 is CASKRGLYNEQFF. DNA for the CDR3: TGTGCCAGCAAGCGGGGGCTCTACAATGAGCAGTTCTTC.